This passage covers 29 T cell receptor beta chains from one sample sequenced in a study of neurological immune-mediated disorders. One entry per CDR3 protein results from TCRdb running MiXCR on the 5' RACE reads. Found here are around 42,000 distinct CDR3 sequences, roughly 12% of them singletons; the top ten hold approximately 10%. Indicated time point: longitudinal time-point 3. Sequenced material: PBMCs. Receptor source: a young man in good health.

In this sample, this clonotype turned up a few times. The genes are TRBV7-2 and TRBJ2-7, with D unresolved. This CDR3 comprises 14 residues. In germline, CDR1 is SGHTA, CDR2 FQGNSA. The germline V and J ends were trimmed by 0 bases and 0 bases, with 6 bases remaining between them. The CDR3 DNA reads as TGTGCCAGCAGCTTAGCCCCTGCCTCCTACGAGCAGTACTTC. This codes for CASSLAPASYEQYF.

This clonotype was observed at least ten times. The CDR3 DNA follows: TGTGCCAGCAGTCCCAGCGGGAGGCTGCCGGAGACCCAGTACTTC. It yields the protein CASSPSGRLPETQYF. This chain connects TRBV28 to TRBJ2-5; 9 bases fit TRBD2. CDR1 MDHEN and CDR2 SYDVKM come from the germline V gene. V shed 5 bases, J shed 5 bases, and the junction held 9 bases outside the gene matches. The CDR3 runs to 15 residues. The full variable domain, rest sourced from reference TRBV28 and TRBJ2-5, is DVKVTQSSRYLVKRTGEKVFLECVQDMDHENMFWYRQDPGLGLRLIYFSYDVKMKEKGDIPEGYSVSREKKERFSLILESASTNQTSMYLCASSPSGRLPETQYFGPGTRLLVL.

This clonotype has a handful of counts. The chain is built from TRBV19 and TRBJ2-4; 7 bases fit TRBD1. The length of the CDR3 is 14 residues. Germline trimming cut 9 bases from V and 7 bases from J; bases unmatched to any gene: 12. CDR1 is LNHDA, CDR2 SQIVND, per germline (reference sequence). The CDR3 is CASQIRTGRNIQYF. The CDR3, as DNA: TGTGCCAGCCAAATCAGGACAGGCCGGAACATTCAGTACTTC.

The chain has TRBV20-1 and TRBJ2-7; D remains ambiguous. The V end was cut by 0 bases, the J end by 2 bases, with 11 bases between. The CDR3 is 14 amino acids. Germline loops: CDR1 DFQATT, CDR2 SNEGSKA (reference sequence). CDR3 amino acids: CSARDAAETYEQYF. CDR3 DNA sequence: TGCAGTGCTAGAGATGCGGCCGAAACCTACGAGCAGTACTTC.

At least ten counts were recorded for this clonotype. The CDR3 DNA reads as TGTGCCAGCAGTCCCTGGACAGGGGCCCGTGCATTATCAGATACGCAGTATTTT. Protein: CASSPWTGARALSDTQYF. This chain joins TRBV12-3 or TRBV12-4 and TRBJ2-3; 9 bases map to TRBD1. The CDR3 covers 18 residues. V shed 5 bases, J shed 4 bases, and the junction held 16 bases outside the gene matches.

This clonotype turned up a few times. The chain is built from TRBV7-2 and TRBJ1-2; D remains unclear. The V gene's germline CDR1 is SGHTA and CDR2 FQGNSA. V lost 10 bases to trimming and J lost 3 bases, with 12 bases between them. CDR3 length: 12 amino acids. The CDR3 bases are TGTGCCACCGCGCCCCAAGACTATGGCTACACCTTC. Its translation: CATAPQDYGYTF.

V is TRBV5-1 and J is TRBJ2-6; D call uncertain. Germline values: CDR1 SGHRS, CDR2 YFSETQ. The CDR3 spans 16 residues. Trimming cost V 7 bases and J 0 bases, with 14 bases left between them. The CDR3 coding sequence is TGCGCCAGCGTTCCGGGCGCGAGCTCTGGGGCCAACGTCCTGACTTTC. Protein: CASVPGASSGANVLTF.

The rearrangement links TRBV12-3 or TRBV12-4 to TRBJ2-2, with a tentative D call TRBD1 (6 bases). CDR3 length: 15 residues. Trimming shortened V by 5 bases and J by 1 base, and 11 bases separated the two germline ends. In nucleotides, the CDR3 is TGTGCCAGCAGTGGGACACATCGGAACACCGGGGAGCTGTTTTTT. Translated, it gives CASSGTHRNTGELFF.

This clonotype was seen repeatedly, ten times or more. The chain links TRBV7-3 to TRBJ1-2; 11 bases map to TRBD1. This CDR3 region has 14 residues. The germline CDR1 and CDR2 sequences are SGHTA and FQGTGA. Trimming removed 5 bases from V and 8 bases from J; junction bases left unmatched: 7. CDR3 amino acids: CASSAKGQGEGYTF. The DNA of the CDR3 is TGTGCCAGCAGCGCCAAGGGACAGGGGGAGGGCTACACCTTC. The full variable domain, rest sourced from reference TRBV7-3 and TRBJ1-2, is GAGVSQTPSNKVTEKGKYVELRCDPISGHTALYWYRQSLGQGPEFLIYFQGTGAADDSGLPNDRFFAVRPEGSVSTLKIQRTERGDSAVYLCASSAKGQGEGYTFGSGTRLTVV.

This sequence joins TRBV2 and TRBJ2-3; 7 bases are shared with TRBD2. CDR1 is SNHLY and CDR2 is FYNNEI in the germline V gene. This CDR3 comprises 17 residues. The V and J ends lost 4 bases and 2 bases, in that order; junction bases with no gene match: 12. The DNA of the CDR3 is TGTGCCAGCAGTGGCCGGCTAGCGGAAGCTTACACAGATACGCAGTATTTT. The encoded protein is CASSGRLAEAYTDTQYF. The entire variable domain, with the rest obtained from reference TRBV2 and TRBJ2-3, is as follows: EPEVTQTPSHQVTQMGQEVILRCVPISNHLYFYWYRQILGQKVEFLVSFYNNEISEKSEIFDDQFSVERPDGSNFTLKIRSTKLEDSAMYFCASSGRLAEAYTDTQYFGPGTRLTVL.

This clonotype was counted many times. This chain links TRBV5-1 with TRBJ2-1, with 7 nucleotides matching TRBD1. The V and J ends lost 4 bases and 8 bases, in that order; junction bases with no gene match: 6. The CDR3 totals 13 residues. The germline V gene has CDR1 SGHRS and CDR2 YFSETQ. The chain's CDR3 is CASSHPQGDEQFF. The CDR3 nucleotides are TGCGCCAGCAGCCACCCCCAGGGGGATGAGCAGTTCTTC.

This clonotype came up once. This sequence joins TRBV5-1 and TRBJ2-7, with D tentatively TRBD1 (5 bases). The length of the CDR3 is 15 residues. Germline CDR1 and CDR2: SGHRS and YFSETQ. The V end was cut by 2 bases, the J end by 5 bases, with 17 bases between. The CDR3 sequence is CASSLSSDTAHEQYF. In DNA form, the CDR3 reads TGCGCCAGCAGCTTATCCTCGGACACGGCCCACGAGCAGTACTTC.

This clonotype was observed many times. The chain uses TRBV14 and TRBJ1-1; the D is unclear. This CDR3 spans 16 amino acids. Germline V gene data show CDR1 as SGHDN and CDR2 as FVKESK. Trimming took 5 bases from V and 0 from J, leaving 16 bases between them. CDR3 coding DNA: TGTGCCAGCAGCTCCCACTTGGGGTCCCTGAACACTGAAGCTTTCTTT. It translates to CASSSHLGSLNTEAFF.

The chain combines TRBV12-3 or TRBV12-4 with TRBJ2-1; TRBD1 matches at 10 bases. The CDR3 has 14 residues. Trimming at V came to 5 bases and at J to 8 bases, leaving 6 bases not matched to a gene. In nucleotides, the CDR3 is TGTGCCAGCAGTGCGGACAGGGGGTGCGATGAGCAGTTCTTC. Protein product: CASSADRGCDEQFF.

At least ten counts were recorded for this clonotype. The chain recombines TRBV20-1 with TRBJ2-1; D unclear. The CDR3 is made up of 13 amino acids. Trimming removed 3 bases at V and 5 bases at J, with 11 bases between. Germline loops: CDR1 DFQATT, CDR2 SNEGSKA (reference sequence). The CDR3 reads CSARDGIHNEQFF. CDR3 bases: TGCAGTGCTAGGGATGGGATCCACAATGAGCAGTTCTTC.

The rearrangement joins TRBV2 to TRBJ2-1, with 9 bases fitting TRBD2. Germline values: CDR1 SNHLY, CDR2 FYNNEI. The CDR3 contains 18 residues. V lost 0 bases to trimming and J lost 0 bases; unmatched junction nucleotides: 6. CDR3 residues: CASSEALAGTFSYNEQFF. Written as DNA, the CDR3 is TGTGCCAGCAGTGAAGCGCTAGCGGGGACTTTCTCCTACAATGAGCAGTTCTTC.

At least ten counts were recorded for this clonotype. The chain links TRBV3-1 to TRBJ2-1; no clear D gene. The length of the CDR3 is 12 residues. V gave up 3 bases and J gave up 7 bases, with 7 bases separating them. Per germline, CDR1 LGHDT and CDR2 YNNKEL (reference sequence). The CDR3 bases are TGTGCCAGCAGCCAGGCGGATAATGAGCAGTTCTTC. Amino acids: CASSQADNEQFF.

This chain uses TRBV29-1 with TRBJ2-1; 12 bases are a match to TRBD2. The CDR3 covers 15 residues. Trimming cost V 1 base and J 9 bases; bases outside gene matches: 7. The germline V gene encodes CDR1 SQVTM and CDR2 ANQGSEA. CDR3 coding DNA: TGCAGCGTTGAAGGGACTAGCGGGACGGGAGGTGAGCAGTTCTTC. This sequence encodes CSVEGTSGTGGEQFF.

This chain uses TRBV12-3 or TRBV12-4 with TRBJ2-3; 7 nucleotides line up with TRBD1. J was trimmed by 1 base and V by 6 bases; bases with no gene match: 4. The CDR3 covers 14 residues. The CDR3 bases are TGTGCCAGCAGCGGGACAGTAGGCACAGATACGCAGTATTTT. Translating it yields CASSGTVGTDTQYF.

In this sample, this clonotype turned up many times. DNA of the CDR3: TGTGCCAGCTCACGGACCCCTCAGGCCACAGATACGCAGTATTTT. The encoded protein is CASSRTPQATDTQYF. This rearrangement joins TRBV18 to TRBJ2-3; D unclear. This CDR3 is 15 amino acids long. Germline loops: CDR1 KGHSH, CDR2 LQKENI. Trimming removed 4 bases at V and 2 bases at J, with 13 bases between.

This clonotype was seen many times. The chain joins TRBV7-9 to TRBJ2-1; TRBD2 matches 12 bases. The CDR3 runs 16 residues. J was trimmed by 3 bases and V by 4 bases; bases with no gene match: 4. Germline V gene data show CDR1 as SEHNR and CDR2 as FQNEAQ (reference sequence). Here the CDR3 DNA reads TGTGCCAGCAGCTGGACTAGCGGGAACCGCTACAATGAGCAGTTCTTC. This codes for CASSWTSGNRYNEQFF.

The gene calls are TRBV5-1 and TRBJ2-1, with D possibly being TRBD1 (6 bases). This CDR3 comprises 14 residues. The germline V gene encodes CDR1 SGHRS and CDR2 YFSETQ. Trimming stripped 0 bases from V and 8 bases from J, with 12 bases between. The DNA for the CDR3 is TGCGCCAGCAGCTTGGCAGGGGCCGGGGATGAGCAGTTCTTC. It codes for CASSLAGAGDEQFF.

V and J are TRBV5-4 and TRBJ2-1; D uncertain. Germline assignment: CDR1 SGHNT and CDR2 YYREEE (reference sequence). The CDR3 has 13 amino acids. Trimming stripped 1 base from V and 7 bases from J, with 9 bases between. CDR3 residues: CASSLPEVNEQFF. For the CDR3, the DNA is TGTGCCAGCAGCTTGCCCGAGGTGAATGAGCAGTTCTTC.

Ten or more counts support this clonotype. The V call is TRBV6-1, the J call TRBJ2-2, with a weak D call TRBD2 (5 bases). This CDR3 has 13 residues. Per germline, CDR1 MNHNS and CDR2 SASEGT. V shed 8 bases and J shed 8 bases, with 15 bases lying between them. The DNA of the CDR3 is TGTGCCAGCGGAGGTGTTGTTACGGGGGAGCTGTTTTTT. Amino acids: CASGGVVTGELFF.

This clonotype was seen repeatedly, ten times or more. The chain employs TRBV7-2 and TRBJ1-1, with a tentative D call TRBD1 (5 bases). Germline CDR1 reads SGHTA; CDR2 reads FQGNSA. V lost 1 base and J 5 bases, leaving 17 bases between the germline ends. The CDR3 spans 16 residues. The CDR3 region has the DNA TGTGCCAGCAGCTTAGGACTATGGGGCGCCGGTACTGAAGCTTTCTTT. Translation gives CASSLGLWGAGTEAFF.

At least ten counts were recorded for this clonotype. The rearrangement links TRBV20-1 to TRBJ2-1; 12 bases map to TRBD2. This CDR3 is 15 amino acids long. V lost 0 bases to trimming and J lost 7 bases; unmatched junction nucleotides: 4. Germline loops: CDR1 DFQATT, CDR2 SNEGSKA (reference sequence). CDR3 sequence: CSARDRLAGVNEQFF. As DNA, the CDR3 is TGCAGTGCTAGAGATCGACTAGCGGGAGTTAATGAGCAGTTCTTC.

This clonotype was counted many times. The J gene is TRBJ2-1, the V gene TRBV7-9; perhaps TRBD1 as D (5 bases). CDR3 length: 17 residues. Looked up from germline, CDR1 is SEHNR and CDR2 is FQNEAQ (reference sequence). Between the trimmed V and J ends, which lost 1 base and 0 bases, there was a span of 13 bases. The CDR3 DNA sequence: TGTGCCAGCAGCTTAGTTTGGGGCCAAAGCTCCTACAATGAGCAGTTCTTC. This gives the protein CASSLVWGQSSYNEQFF.

This clonotype has at least ten counts. This chain connects TRBV20-1 to TRBJ2-3; 12 bases fit TRBD2. With V trimmed by 3 bases and J by 5 bases, 12 bases remained unmatched. The CDR3 contains 17 residues. The germline V gene encodes CDR1 DFQATT and CDR2 SNEGSKA (reference sequence). The CDR3 DNA reads TGCAGTGCTAGTGATAAGACGGGACTAGCGGGCCTAGATACGCAGTATTTT. This sequence encodes CSASDKTGLAGLDTQYF.

This clonotype was observed at least ten times. The chain uses TRBV20-1 and TRBJ1-1, with D maybe TRBD1 (5 bases). The V gene's germline CDR1 is DFQATT and CDR2 SNEGSKA (reference sequence). Trimming left V 5 bases short and J 8 bases short, with 15 bases between. The CDR3 covers 12 residues. CDR3 in DNA: TGCAGTGCTCCAGACGGGGGGGACGAAGCTTTCTTT. It translates to CSAPDGGDEAFF.